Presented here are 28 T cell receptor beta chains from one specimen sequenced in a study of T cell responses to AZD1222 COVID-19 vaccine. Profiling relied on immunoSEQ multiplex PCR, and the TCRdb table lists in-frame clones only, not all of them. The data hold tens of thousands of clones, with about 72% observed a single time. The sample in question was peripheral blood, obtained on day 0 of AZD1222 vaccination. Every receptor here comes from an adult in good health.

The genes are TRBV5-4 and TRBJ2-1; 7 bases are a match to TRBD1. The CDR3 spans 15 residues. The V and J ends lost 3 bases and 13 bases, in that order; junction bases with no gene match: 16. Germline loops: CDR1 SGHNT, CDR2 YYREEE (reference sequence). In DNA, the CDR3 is TGTGCCAGCAGCTACAGGGGCTCGGTTGGGCAAATCCAGTTCTTC. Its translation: CASSYRGSVGQIQFF.

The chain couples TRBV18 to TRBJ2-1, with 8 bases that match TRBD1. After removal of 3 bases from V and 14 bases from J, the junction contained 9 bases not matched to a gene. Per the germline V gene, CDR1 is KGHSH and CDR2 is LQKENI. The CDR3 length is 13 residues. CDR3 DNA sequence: TGTGCCAGCTCACCCGGACAGGGCTGGTCTGAGTTCTTC. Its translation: CASSPGQGWSEFF.

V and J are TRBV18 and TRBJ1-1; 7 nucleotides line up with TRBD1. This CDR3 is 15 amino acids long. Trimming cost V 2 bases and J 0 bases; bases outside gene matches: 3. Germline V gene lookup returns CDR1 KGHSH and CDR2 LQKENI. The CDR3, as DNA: TGTGCCAGCTCACCAGGCAGGGGGTTGAACACTGAAGCTTTCTTT. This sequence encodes CASSPGRGLNTEAFF.

In nucleotides, the CDR3 is TGTGCCAGCCATTACAGTCAACTAGCGGGGACAGATACGCAGTATTTT. Translated: CASHYSQLAGTDTQYF. V usage is TRBV19 and J usage is TRBJ2-3; 10 bases line up with TRBD2. The CDR3 runs to 16 residues. Trimming removed 9 bases from V and 3 bases from J; junction bases left unmatched: 12. CDR1 and CDR2 (germline): LNHDA, SQIVND (reference sequence).

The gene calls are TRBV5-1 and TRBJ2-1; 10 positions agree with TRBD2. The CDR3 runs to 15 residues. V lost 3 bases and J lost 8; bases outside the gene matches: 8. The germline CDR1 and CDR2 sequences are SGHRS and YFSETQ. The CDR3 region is CASSSGLAETDEQFF. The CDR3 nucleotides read TGCGCCAGCAGCTCCGGACTAGCGGAGACAGATGAGCAGTTCTTC.

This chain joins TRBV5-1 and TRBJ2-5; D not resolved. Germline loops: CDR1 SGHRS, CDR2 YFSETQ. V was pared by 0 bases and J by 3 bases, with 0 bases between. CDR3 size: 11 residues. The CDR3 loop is CASSLEETQYF. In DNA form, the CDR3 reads TGCGCCAGCAGCTTGGAAGAGACCCAGTACTTC.

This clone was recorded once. Here the CDR3 reads CASSLDINQPQHF. CDR3 in DNA: TGTGCCAGCAGTTTGGATATCAATCAGCCCCAGCATTTT. V gene TRBV12-3 or TRBV12-4 combines with J gene TRBJ1-5; D remains ambiguous. The CDR3 is made up of 13 amino acids. The ends were cut back, 3 bases at V and 3 bases at J, with 6 bases in the middle.

CDR3 region: CASSFLAGGYNEQFF. The CDR3 nucleotides read TGTGCCAGCAGTTTCCTAGCGGGAGGTTACAATGAGCAGTTCTTC. The rearrangement links TRBV11-2 to TRBJ2-1; TRBD2 matches at 11 bases. The CDR3 runs to 15 residues. The J segment lost 4 bases and the V segment lost 6 bases, leaving 5 bases of the junction unmatched. The germline gives CDR1 SGHAT, CDR2 FQNNGV.

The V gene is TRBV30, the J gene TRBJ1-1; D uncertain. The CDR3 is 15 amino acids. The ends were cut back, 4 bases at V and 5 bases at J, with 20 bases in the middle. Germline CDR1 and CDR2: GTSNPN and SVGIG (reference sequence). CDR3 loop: CAWITVWAQSTEAFF. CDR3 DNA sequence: TGTGCCTGGATCACAGTCTGGGCACAGAGTACTGAAGCTTTCTTT.

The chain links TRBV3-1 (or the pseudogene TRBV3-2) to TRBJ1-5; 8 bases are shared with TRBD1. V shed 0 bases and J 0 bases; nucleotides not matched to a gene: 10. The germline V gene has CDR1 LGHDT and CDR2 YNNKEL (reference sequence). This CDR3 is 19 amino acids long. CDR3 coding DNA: TGTGCCAGCAGCCAAGAAGGACAGGGTGGGGGATATAGCAATCAGCCCCAGCATTTT. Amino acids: CASSQEGQGGGYSNQPQHF.

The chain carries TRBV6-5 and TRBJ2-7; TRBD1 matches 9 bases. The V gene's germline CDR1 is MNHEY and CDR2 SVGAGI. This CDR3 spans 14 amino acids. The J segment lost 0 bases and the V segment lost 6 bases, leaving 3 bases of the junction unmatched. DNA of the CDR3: TGTGCCAGCAGGGACAGGGGCCACTCCTACGAGCAGTACTTC. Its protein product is CASRDRGHSYEQYF.

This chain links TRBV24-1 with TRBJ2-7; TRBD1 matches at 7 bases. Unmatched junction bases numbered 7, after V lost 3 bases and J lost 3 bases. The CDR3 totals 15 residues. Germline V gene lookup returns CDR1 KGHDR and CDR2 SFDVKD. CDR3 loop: CATSDPRDSLYEQYF. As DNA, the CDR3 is TGTGCCACCAGTGATCCACGGGACAGTCTCTACGAGCAGTACTTC.

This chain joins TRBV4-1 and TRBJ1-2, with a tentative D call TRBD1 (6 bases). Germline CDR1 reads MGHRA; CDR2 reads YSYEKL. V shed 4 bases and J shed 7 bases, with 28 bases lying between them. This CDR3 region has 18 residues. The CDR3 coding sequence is TGCGCCAGCAGCCTCACGTTGGGTGGAGGGGGACAATTGAGTGGCTACACCTTC. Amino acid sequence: CASSLTLGGGGQLSGYTF.

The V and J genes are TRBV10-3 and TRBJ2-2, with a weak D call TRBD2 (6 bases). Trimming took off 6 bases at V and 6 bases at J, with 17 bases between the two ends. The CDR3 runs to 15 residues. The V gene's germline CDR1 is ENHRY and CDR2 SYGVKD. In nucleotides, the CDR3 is TGTGCCATCAGCTGGAATAGCGGCGAATCCGGGGAGCTGTTTTTT. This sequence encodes CAISWNSGESGELFF.

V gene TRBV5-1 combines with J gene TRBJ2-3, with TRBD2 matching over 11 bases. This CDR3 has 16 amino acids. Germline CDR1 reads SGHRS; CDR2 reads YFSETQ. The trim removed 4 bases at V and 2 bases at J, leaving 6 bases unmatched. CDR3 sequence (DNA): TGCGCCAGCAGCACCTTAGCGGGAGGGGACACAGATACGCAGTATTTT. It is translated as CASSTLAGGDTDTQYF.

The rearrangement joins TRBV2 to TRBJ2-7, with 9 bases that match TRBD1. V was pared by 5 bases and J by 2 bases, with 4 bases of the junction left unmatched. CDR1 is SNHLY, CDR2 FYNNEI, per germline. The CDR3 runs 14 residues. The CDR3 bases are TGTGCCAGCAGTTGGACAGGGGAGGCCTACGAGCAGTACTTC. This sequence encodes CASSWTGEAYEQYF.

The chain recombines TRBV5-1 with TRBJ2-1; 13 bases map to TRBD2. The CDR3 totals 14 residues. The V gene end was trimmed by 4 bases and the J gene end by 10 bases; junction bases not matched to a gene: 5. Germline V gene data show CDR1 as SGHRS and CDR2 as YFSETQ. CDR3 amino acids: CASSAGLAGLEQFF. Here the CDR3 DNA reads TGCGCCAGCAGCGCGGGACTAGCGGGGCTAGAGCAGTTCTTC. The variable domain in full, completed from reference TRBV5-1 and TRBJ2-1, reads KAGVTQTPRYLIKTRGQQVTLSCSPISGHRSVSWYQQTPGQGLQFLFEYFSETQRNKGNFPGRFSGRQFSNSRSEMNVSTLELGDSALYLCASSAGLAGLEQFFGPGTRLTVL.

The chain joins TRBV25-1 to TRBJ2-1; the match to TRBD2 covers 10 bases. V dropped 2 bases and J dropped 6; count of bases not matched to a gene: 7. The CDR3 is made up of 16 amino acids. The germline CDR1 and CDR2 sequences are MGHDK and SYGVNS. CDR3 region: CASSERVAGGGNEQFF. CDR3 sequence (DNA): TGTGCCAGCAGTGAAAGGGTAGCGGGAGGCGGCAATGAGCAGTTCTTC.

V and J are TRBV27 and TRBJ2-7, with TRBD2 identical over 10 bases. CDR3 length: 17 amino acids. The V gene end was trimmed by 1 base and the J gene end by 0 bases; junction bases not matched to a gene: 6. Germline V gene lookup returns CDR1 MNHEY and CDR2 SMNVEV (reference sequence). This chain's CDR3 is CASSLYGLAANSYEQYF. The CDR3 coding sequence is TGTGCCAGCAGTTTATATGGACTAGCGGCAAACTCCTACGAGCAGTACTTC.

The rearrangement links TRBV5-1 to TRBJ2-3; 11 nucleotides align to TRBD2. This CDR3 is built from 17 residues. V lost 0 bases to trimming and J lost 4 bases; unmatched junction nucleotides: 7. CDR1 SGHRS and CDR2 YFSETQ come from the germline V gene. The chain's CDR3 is CASSLELAGAGADTQYF. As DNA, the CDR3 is TGCGCCAGCAGCTTGGAACTAGCGGGAGCGGGGGCAGATACGCAGTATTTT. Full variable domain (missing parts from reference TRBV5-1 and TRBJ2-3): KAGVTQTPRYLIKTRGQQVTLSCSPISGHRSVSWYQQTPGQGLQFLFEYFSETQRNKGNFPGRFSGRQFSNSRSEMNVSTLELGDSALYLCASSLELAGAGADTQYFGPGTRLTVL.

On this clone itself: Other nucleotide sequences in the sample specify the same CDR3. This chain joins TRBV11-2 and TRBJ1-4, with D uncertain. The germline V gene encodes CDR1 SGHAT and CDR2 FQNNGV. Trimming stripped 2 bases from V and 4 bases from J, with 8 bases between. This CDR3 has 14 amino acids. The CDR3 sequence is CASSLSQLNEKLFF. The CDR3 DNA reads TGTGCCAGCAGCTTAAGCCAGCTTAATGAAAAACTGTTTTTT.

CDR3 bases: TGTGCCAGCAGCCTAAGGGGAGCTGGCACCTACGAGCAGTACTTC. Residues: CASSLRGAGTYEQYF. This chain joins TRBV3-1 (or the pseudogene TRBV3-2) and TRBJ2-7; D tentatively reads TRBD1 or TRBD2 (5 bases each). The CDR3 loop spans 15 amino acids. V was trimmed by 4 bases and J by 2 bases, leaving 15 bases between them. Germline V gene data show CDR1 as LGHDT and CDR2 as YNNKEL (reference sequence).

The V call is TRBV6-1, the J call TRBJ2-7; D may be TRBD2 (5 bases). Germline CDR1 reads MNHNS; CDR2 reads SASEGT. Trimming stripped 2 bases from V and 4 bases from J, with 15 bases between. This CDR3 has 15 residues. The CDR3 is CASSEMPGSDYEQYF. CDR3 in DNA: TGTGCCAGCAGTGAAATGCCGGGGAGCGATTACGAGCAGTACTTC.

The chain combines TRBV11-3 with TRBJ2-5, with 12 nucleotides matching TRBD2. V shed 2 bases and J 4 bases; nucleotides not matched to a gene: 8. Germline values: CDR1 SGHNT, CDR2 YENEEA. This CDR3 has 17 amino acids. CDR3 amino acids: CASSLSLAGGPRETQYF. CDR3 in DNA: TGTGCCAGCAGCTTATCTCTAGCGGGAGGGCCGAGAGAGACCCAGTACTTC.

Here the CDR3 reads CASSPRWDREKETQYF. The CDR3 DNA follows: TGTGCCAGCAGTCCGAGATGGGACAGGGAAAAAGAGACCCAGTACTTC. J is TRBJ2-5 and V is TRBV27, with TRBD1 identical over 9 bases. V shed 5 bases, J shed 3 bases, and the junction held 10 bases outside the gene matches. The germline V gene has CDR1 MNHEY and CDR2 SMNVEV (reference sequence). This CDR3 is built from 16 residues.

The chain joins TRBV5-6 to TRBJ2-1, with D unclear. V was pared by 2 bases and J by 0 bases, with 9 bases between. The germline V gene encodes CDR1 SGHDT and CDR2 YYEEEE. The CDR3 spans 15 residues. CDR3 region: CASSFTPSSYNEQFF. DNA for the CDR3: TGTGCCAGCAGCTTTACGCCCAGCTCCTACAATGAGCAGTTCTTC.

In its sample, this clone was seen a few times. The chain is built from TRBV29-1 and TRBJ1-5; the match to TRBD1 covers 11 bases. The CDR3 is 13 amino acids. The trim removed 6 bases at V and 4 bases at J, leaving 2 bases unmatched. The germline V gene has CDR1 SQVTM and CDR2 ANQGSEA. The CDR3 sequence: CSVGQGANQPQHF. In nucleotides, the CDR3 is TGCAGCGTCGGACAGGGGGCTAATCAGCCCCAGCATTTT.

This CDR3 reads CASSDPHGANVLTF. DNA for the CDR3: TGTGCCAGCAGTGACCCGCACGGGGCCAACGTCCTGACTTTC. The rearrangement uses TRBV9 and TRBJ2-6; no reliable D call. The CDR3 is 14 residues long. Germline CDR1 is SGDLS and CDR2 is YYNGEE. The germline V and J ends were trimmed by 5 bases and 4 bases, with 10 bases remaining between them.